The rows below give T cell receptor beta chains drawn from one sample of a study of CD4 T cells in relation to SARS-CoV-2 and coronaviruses. Produced via immunoSEQ multiplex PCR; TCRdb's table is partial and in-frame only. The data show about 56,000 clones, roughly nine tenths seen once. Sample: naive CD4+ T cells from PBMCs. The origin of the receptors is an adult with COVID-19. The CDR3 runs from the conserved cysteine through the conserved F or W. D genes are given only for firm matches. Expanded clones are given a class, and other clones once, few, many or no size at all.

TGTGCCAGCAGTTACTCGCCAGGACAGCACACCGGGGAGCTGTTTTTT,CASSYSPGQHTGELFF,TRBJ2-2,-,-,TRBV6-5
TGTGCCAGCAGCTCATTCCTTGGACAGGGTGACGAAAAACTGTTTTTT,CASSSFLGQGDEKLFF,TRBJ1-4,-,TRBD1,TRBV11-2
TGTGCCTGGAGTGTGATCAACTCCTATAATTCACCCCTCCACTTT,CAWSVINSYNSPLHF,TRBJ1-6,once,-,TRBV30
TGTGCCAGCAGCTTAATCGGCGGGAGTAGCACAGATACGCAGTATTTT,CASSLIGGSSTDTQYF,TRBJ2-3,-,TRBD2,TRBV5-5
TGTGCCAGTAGTATTACTAGCGGGACCTACAATGAGCAGTTCTTC,CASSITSGTYNEQFF,TRBJ2-1,-,TRBD2,TRBV19
TGTGCCAGCACCGACGGAAACACCATATATTTT,CASTDGNTIYF,TRBJ1-3,-,-,TRBV25-1
TGTGCCAGCAGTTACGAGGGGCGCCTAGCCGTCGACGAGCAGTACTTC,CASSYEGRLAVDEQYF,TRBJ2-7,-,-,TRBV6-5
TGTGCCAGCAGTTTATGGACTAGCGGGAGCTACAATGAGCAGTTCTTC,CASSLWTSGSYNEQFF,TRBJ2-1,-,TRBD2,TRBV28
TGTGCCAGCAGTTTATCGAGGCAGGACTACAATGAGCAGTTCTTC,CASSLSRQDYNEQFF,TRBJ2-1,-,-,TRBV27
TGTGCCAGTAGTATAGGGACAGGGGACATCTACGAGCAGTACTTC,CASSIGTGDIYEQYF,TRBJ2-7,-,TRBD1,TRBV19
TGCGCCAGCAGCGAGGTTGCAGGGGGAAACACTGAAGCTTTCTTT,CASSEVAGGNTEAFF,TRBJ1-1,-,TRBD1,TRBV5-1
TGTGCCAGCACGACAGGGTATAACGAGCAGTACTTC,CASTTGYNEQYF,TRBJ2-7,-,TRBD1,TRBV2
TGTGCCAGCAGCCCGCTCCGACTAGCGGGAGGCGAGACCCAGTACTTC,CASSPLRLAGGETQYF,TRBJ2-5,-,TRBD2,TRBV28
TGTGCCAGCAGCTTTGGGGGGGAGACAGATACGCAGTATTTT,CASSFGGETDTQYF,TRBJ2-3,-,TRBD2,TRBV11-2